This T cell receptor beta chain was recovered during a study of beta chain features in type 1 diabetes (dated by TCRdb to the late 2010s). Study-wide context: No differences in mean age, gender distribution, total cell number or subset yield were found between patients and healthy donors. A total of roughly 110 million sorted cells were examined across all samples, and the number of cells per subset was strongly correlated with RNA yield. The study compared TCRB repertoires of sorted circulating CD4+ T cell subsets between recently diagnosed type 1 diabetes patients and matched healthy donors. Regulatory and stem cell-like memory subsets were isolated from only 8 patients and about eight healthy donors, whereas naive and central memory subsets came from all 30 or so donors. Study-wide findings and limitations: Because the HLA sub-analyses included only small numbers of individuals, any influence of HLA type on TCRB rearrangement was left unresolved. Shorter templates might be favored by PCR, yet because patient and control samples were amplified and corrected together, any such skew would affect both groups equally. Naive, central memory and regulatory TCRB repertoires appeared to be more alike among patients than among healthy donors. Type 1 diabetes patients showed a moderate but significant shortening of TCRB CDR3 length in all four CD4+ subsets. At VDJ recombination sites, type 1 diabetes patients had fewer insertions and more deleted nucleotides, which implies abnormalities in thymic rearrangement. Sequencing cDNA rather than genomic DNA could over-represent highly expressing activated cells, although activation and CD3 levels did not differ between groups.

A single peripheral blood draw of approximately 100 mL on average was collected from each donor into heparinised tubes. A BD FACSAria II and a panel including CD45RO, CCR7, CD25, CD127, CD95 and CD27 were used to sort naive, central memory, regulatory and stem cell-like memory CD4+ T cells. Every sorted population had a purity above 95%. PBMCs were isolated right away by Lymphoprep density gradient centrifugation and were stained directly, without culture. So that batch effects would be minimized, each experiment stained and sorted samples in pairs, pairing one healthy donor with one patient. The High Capacity cDNA Reverse Transcription Kit was used to reverse transcribe all of the isolated RNA, meaning that expressed TCRB transcripts were what got sequenced. Deep immunoSEQ sequencing was performed on naive, central memory and regulatory T cell samples, with an average of around 3.4 million total reads per sample. After sorted cells were lysed in RLT buffer, RNA was extracted with DNase-treated RNeasy Micro or Mini kits, with the choice depending on cell number. Each cell subset was processed on its own to prevent cross-contamination, while patient and healthy donor samples were processed together. TCRB sequences were amplified from cDNA with the immunoSEQ multiplex PCR, producing 87-bp fragments spanning the CDR3 region. The amplicons were sequenced using the Illumina HiSeq platform. Regarding the original processing steps: PCR bias was corrected computationally using synthetic template baselines, and reads within Hamming distance 2 were collapsed, with unmergeable singletons discarded. Reads were aligned against IMGT to assign V, D and J genes, CDR3 length and insertions or deletions at six rearrangement sites. Within each subset, clonotype counts were normalized to the number of sorted cells before true diversity and Gini coefficients were calculated with the tcR R package. The overlap coefficient, calculated on TCRB nucleotide sequences, was used to measure repertoire sharing. Out-of-frame TCRB sequences from naive cells were analyzed to stand in for the pre-selection repertoire. The clones in this table, taken by TCRdb from immuneACCESS, are in-frame only. Not every clone is retained; where verified, under half of the shortfall comes from an unresolved V gene, and the cause of the rest is unknown. V and J calls and clone size are those listed in that table; D and trimming were worked out from the DNA. This sample is represented by hundreds of thousands of clones; around 28% of them were singletons. 0.05% to 0.065% of the sample rests with the top ten.

Trimming at the junction amounts to 5 bases on V and 6 bases on J, and the germline ends lie 12 bases apart. The germline V gene encodes CDR1 SGDLS and CDR2 YYNGEE. Reading from cysteine to phenylalanine, the CDR3 counts 13 amino acids. CDR3 DNA only is kept here, 39 bases in frame from base 1. For this clone: Its antigen is not yet known. Per-base quality was not reported, and no clone a single base away is much larger than it.

This receptor was identified in a man between 18 and 35 years old in good health. The chain couples TRBV9 to TRBJ2-1, with no confident D gene call. Sequenced sample: naive CD4+ T cells from blood. The cell subset or site label corresponds to: true naive CD4+ T cells. The sequenced DNA: TGTGCCAGCAGTCCCCTGCCCGGCAATGAGCAGTTCTTC. This sequence encodes CASSPLPGNEQFF.